The sequence of this T cell receptor (beta chain) was determined in a study of control samples from healthy donors and cancer patients. The CDR3 has 18 amino acids. Germline V gene lookup returns CDR1 SGHTS and CDR2 YDEGEE. Unmatched junction bases numbered 11, after V lost 2 bases and J lost 4 bases. Method: immunoSEQ multiplex PCR; TCRdb's copy keeps in-frame clones and lacks some. The sample carries 110,000 or so clones, around nine tenths recorded once. V gene TRBV5-8 combines with J gene TRBJ2-1; 11 bases align to TRBD2. This TCR was recovered from a man under 40 in good health. What was sequenced was blood. The CDR3 DNA sequence: TGTGCCAGCAGCTTTCATAGCGGGGGGGCCCCGTCTTACAATGAGCAGTTCTTC. It specifies CASSFHSGGAPSYNEQFF.